This TCR beta chain was sequenced during a study of control samples from healthy donors and cancer patients. Here immunoSEQ multiplex PCR was the method, and the copy in TCRdb shows in-frame clones only, minus some. In the table there are about 160,000 clones, 70% to 90% of which are singletons. Sequenced sample: blood. This receptor was obtained from a man aged 30-40 years in good health.

The CDR3 loop reads CASKLNTEAFF. CDR3 bases: TGTGCCAGCAAACTCAACACTGAAGCTTTCTTT. The chain joins TRBV27 to TRBJ1-1, with D hard to call. The CDR3 length is 11 residues. Trimming cost V 7 bases and J 2 bases, with 5 bases left between them. The V gene's germline CDR1 is MNHEY and CDR2 SMNVEV (reference sequence).